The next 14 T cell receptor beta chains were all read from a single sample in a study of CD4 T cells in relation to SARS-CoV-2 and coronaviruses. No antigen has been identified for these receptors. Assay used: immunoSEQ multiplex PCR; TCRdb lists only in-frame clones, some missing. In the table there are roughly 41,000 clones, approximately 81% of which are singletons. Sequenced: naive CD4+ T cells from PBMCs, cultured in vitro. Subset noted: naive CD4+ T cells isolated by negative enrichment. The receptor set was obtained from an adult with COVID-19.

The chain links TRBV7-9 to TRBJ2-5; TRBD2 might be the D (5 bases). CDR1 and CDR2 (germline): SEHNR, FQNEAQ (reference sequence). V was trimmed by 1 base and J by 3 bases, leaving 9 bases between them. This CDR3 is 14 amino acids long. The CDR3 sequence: CASSLVIGEETQYF. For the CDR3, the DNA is TGTGCCAGCAGCTTAGTTATCGGGGAAGAGACCCAGTACTTC. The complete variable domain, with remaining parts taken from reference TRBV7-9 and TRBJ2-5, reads DTGVSQNPRHKITKRGQNVTFRCDPISEHNRLYWYRQTLGQGPEFLTYFQNEAQLEKSRLLSDRFSAERPKGSFSTLEIQRTEQGDSAMYLCASSLVIGEETQYFGPGTRLLVL.

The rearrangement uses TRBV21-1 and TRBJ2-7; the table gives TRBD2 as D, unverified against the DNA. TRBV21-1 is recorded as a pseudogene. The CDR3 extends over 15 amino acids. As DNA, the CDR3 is TGTGCCAGCAACGTCACTAGCGGGAGGATGTACGAGCAGTACTTC. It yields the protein CASNVTSGRMYEQYF.

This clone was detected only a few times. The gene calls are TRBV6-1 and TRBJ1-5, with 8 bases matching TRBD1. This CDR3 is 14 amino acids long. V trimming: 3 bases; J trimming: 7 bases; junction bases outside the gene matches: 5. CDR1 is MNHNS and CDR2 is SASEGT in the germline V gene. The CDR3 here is CASSEEQGVQPQHF. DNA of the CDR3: TGTGCCAGCAGTGAGGAACAGGGGGTACAGCCCCAGCATTTT.

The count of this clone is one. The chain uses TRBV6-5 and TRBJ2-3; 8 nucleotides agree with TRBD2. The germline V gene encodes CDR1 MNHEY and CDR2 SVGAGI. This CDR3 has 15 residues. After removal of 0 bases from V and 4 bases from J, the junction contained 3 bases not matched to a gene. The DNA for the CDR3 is TGTGCCAGCAGTTACTCGGGACTAGTCTCAGATACGCAGTATTTT. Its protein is CASSYSGLVSDTQYF.

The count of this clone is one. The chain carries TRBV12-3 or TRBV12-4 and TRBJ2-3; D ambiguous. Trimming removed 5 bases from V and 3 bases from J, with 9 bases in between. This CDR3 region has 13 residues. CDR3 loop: CASSIIPTDTQYF. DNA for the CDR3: TGTGCCAGCAGTATAATTCCGACAGATACGCAGTATTTT.

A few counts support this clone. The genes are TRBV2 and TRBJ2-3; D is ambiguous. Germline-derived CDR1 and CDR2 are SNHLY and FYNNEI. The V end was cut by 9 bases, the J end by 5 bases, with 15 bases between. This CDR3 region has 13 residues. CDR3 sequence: CASTGPTGDTQYF. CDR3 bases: TGTGCCAGTACCGGGCCAACTGGAGATACGCAGTATTTT.

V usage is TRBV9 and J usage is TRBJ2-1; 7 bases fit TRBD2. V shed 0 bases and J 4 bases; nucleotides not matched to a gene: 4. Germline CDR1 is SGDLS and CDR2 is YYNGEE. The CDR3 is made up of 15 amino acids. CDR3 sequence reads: CASSVGWEGYNEQFF. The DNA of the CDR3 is TGTGCCAGCAGCGTAGGGTGGGAGGGGTACAATGAGCAGTTCTTC.

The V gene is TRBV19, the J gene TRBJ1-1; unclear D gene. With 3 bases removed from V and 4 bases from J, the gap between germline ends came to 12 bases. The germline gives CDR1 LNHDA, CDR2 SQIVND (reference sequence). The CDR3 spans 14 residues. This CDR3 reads CASSISAGATEAFF. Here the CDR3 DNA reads TGTGCCAGTAGTATTTCCGCTGGTGCCACTGAAGCTTTCTTT.

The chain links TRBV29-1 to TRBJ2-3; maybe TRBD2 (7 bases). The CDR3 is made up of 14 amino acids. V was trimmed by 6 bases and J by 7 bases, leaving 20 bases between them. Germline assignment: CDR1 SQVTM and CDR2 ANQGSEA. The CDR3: CSVRVGGARNTQYF. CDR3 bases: TGCAGCGTCCGAGTTGGGGGGGCCCGGAATACGCAGTATTTT.

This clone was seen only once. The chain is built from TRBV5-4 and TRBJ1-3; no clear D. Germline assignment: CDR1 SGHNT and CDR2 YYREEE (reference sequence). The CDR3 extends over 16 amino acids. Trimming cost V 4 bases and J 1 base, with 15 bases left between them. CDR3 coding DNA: TGTGCCAGCAGCCTGGGCAGCCTAAGGTCTGGAAACACCATATATTTT. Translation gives CASSLGSLRSGNTIYF.

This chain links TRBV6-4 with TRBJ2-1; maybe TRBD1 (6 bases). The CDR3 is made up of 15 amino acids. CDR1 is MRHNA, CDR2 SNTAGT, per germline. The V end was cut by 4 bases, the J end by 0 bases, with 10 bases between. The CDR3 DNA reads TGTGCCAGCAGTGCCGAGACAGGCTCCTACAATGAGCAGTTCTTC. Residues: CASSAETGSYNEQFF.

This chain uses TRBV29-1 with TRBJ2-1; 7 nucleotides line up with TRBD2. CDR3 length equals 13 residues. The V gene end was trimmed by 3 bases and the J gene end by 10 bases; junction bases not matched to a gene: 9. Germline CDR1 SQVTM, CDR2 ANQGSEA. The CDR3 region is CSVEGGVAEEQFF. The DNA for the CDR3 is TGCAGCGTTGAGGGGGGGGTAGCGGAAGAGCAGTTCTTC.

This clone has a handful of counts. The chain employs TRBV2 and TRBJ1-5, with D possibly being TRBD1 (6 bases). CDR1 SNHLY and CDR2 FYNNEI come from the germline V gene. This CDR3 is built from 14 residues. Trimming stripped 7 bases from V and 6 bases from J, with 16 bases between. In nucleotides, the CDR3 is TGTGCCAGCAAGCCACAGGGAATGATTCAGCCCCAGCATTTT. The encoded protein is CASKPQGMIQPQHF.

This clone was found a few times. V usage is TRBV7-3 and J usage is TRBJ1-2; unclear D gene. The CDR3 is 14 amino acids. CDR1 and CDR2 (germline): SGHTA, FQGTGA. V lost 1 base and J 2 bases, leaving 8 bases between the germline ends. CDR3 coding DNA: TGTGCCAGCAGCTTAATGGGCGGAAACTATGGCTACACCTTC. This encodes CASSLMGGNYGYTF.